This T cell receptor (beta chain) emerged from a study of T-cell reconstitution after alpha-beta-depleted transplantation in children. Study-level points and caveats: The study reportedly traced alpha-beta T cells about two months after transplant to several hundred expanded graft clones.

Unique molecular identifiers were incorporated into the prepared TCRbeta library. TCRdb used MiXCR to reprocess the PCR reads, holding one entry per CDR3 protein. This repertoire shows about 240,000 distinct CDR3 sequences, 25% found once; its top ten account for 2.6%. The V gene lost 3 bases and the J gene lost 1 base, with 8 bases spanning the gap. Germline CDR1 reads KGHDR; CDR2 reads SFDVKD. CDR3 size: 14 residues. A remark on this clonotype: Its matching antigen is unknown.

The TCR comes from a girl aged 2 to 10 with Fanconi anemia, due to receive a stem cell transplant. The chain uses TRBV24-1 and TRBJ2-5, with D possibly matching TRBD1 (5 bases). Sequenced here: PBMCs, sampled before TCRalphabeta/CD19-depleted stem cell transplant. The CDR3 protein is CATSDPTVQETQYF. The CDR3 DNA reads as TGTGCCACCAGTGATCCGACAGTCCAAGAGACCCAGTACTTC.